This TCR beta chain was recovered during a study of cytomegalovirus exposure and HLA in healthy donors. PCR used 60 Vbeta primers and 13 Jbeta primers. TCRdb's table, derived via immunoSEQ multiplex PCR, lists solely in-frame clones and lacks some. Here the sample spans under 150,000 clones, 65% to 85% being singletons. Of note for this clone: Its antigen is not known.

Study findings and constraints: The study labeled more than 150 TCR beta chains cytomegalovirus-associated.

In germline, CDR1 is GTSNPN, CDR2 SVGIG (reference sequence). V was pared by 5 bases and J by 1 base, with 4 bases of the junction left unmatched. The CDR3 runs 13 residues. The clonotype was recovered from a woman between 18 and 29 years old in good health and CMV-seronegative. Sequenced: PBMCs. The rearrangement uses TRBV30 and TRBJ1-1; 7 nucleotides align to TRBD1. In nucleotides, the CDR3 is TGTGCCTGGGCCGGGACAGAGAACACTGAAGCTTTCTTT. This gives the protein CAWAGTENTEAFF.